This paragraph reports one T cell receptor (beta chain). The target antigen is unknown. Between the trimmed V and J ends, which lost 5 bases and 3 bases, there was a span of 11 bases. The CDR3 length is 13 residues. The germline V gene has CDR1 LNHNV and CDR2 YYDKDF (reference sequence). This entry comes from a study of shared clonotypes between healthy human individuals. Whole-study results and caveats: Measured sharing among donors was expected to vary with sequencing depth.

For each subset, genomic DNA was distributed in equal portions over several immunoSEQ plates. The method was immunoSEQ multiplex PCR; TCRdb's version includes in-frame clones alone and lacks a portion of them. Of over 1.5 million clones in the sample, around 98% were seen once. The clonotype originates from a man aged 25 to 40 in good health. Sequencing input: naive CD4+ T cells sorted from blood. Noted subset: CD45RA+ positively selected. V usage is TRBV15 and J usage is TRBJ2-7; D might be TRBD2 (5 bases). The CDR3 region has the DNA TGTGCCACCAGCCGGAGGAAAGACTACGAGCAGTACTTC. Translation: CATSRRKDYEQYF.